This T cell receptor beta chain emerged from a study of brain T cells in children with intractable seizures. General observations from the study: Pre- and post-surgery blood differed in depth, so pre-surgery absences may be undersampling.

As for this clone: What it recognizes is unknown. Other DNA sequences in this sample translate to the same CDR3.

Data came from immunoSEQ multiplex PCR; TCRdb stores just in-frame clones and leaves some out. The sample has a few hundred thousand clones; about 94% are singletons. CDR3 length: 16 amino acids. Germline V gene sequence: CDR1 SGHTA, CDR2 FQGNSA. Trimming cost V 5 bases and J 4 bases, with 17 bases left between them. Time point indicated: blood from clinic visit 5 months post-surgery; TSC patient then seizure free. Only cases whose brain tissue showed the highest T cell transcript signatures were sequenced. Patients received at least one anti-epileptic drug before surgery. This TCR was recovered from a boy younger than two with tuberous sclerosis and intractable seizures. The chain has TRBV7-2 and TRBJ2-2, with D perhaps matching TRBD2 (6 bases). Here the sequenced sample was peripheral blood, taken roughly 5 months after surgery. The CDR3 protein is CASSLPGGGSTGELFF. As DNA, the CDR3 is TGTGCCAGCAGCCTCCCCGGTGGGGGGAGCACCGGGGAGCTGTTTTTT.